This TCR beta chain was profiled in a study of blood T cell repertoires in COVID-19. Study-level background: Material from acute and convalescent COVID-19 was sourced from the United States, Italy and Spain. The analysed material was cDNA or gDNA that came from T cells, B-cell-depleted T cells, or PBMCs.

Germline V gene data show CDR1 as SGHRS and CDR2 as YFSETQ. The ends lost 5 bases at V and 8 bases at J; junction bases unmatched: 14. The CDR3 sequence is 16 residues long. This clone was counted a single time. In the source study's methods: It was from reference gene primer amplification that nucleated cell counts were estimated. Generated by immunoSEQ multiplex PCR, the TCRdb table keeps only in-frame clones and is missing some. V, J and clone size are taken as reported in that table, and D and trimming were inferred from the DNA itself. The profile shows more than 110,000 clones, about 86% of them singletons.

The material sequenced was peripheral blood. The receptor was isolated from a woman between 55 and 75 years old with acute or convalescent COVID-19. The V call is TRBV5-1, the J call TRBJ2-1; 9 positions agree with TRBD2. CDR3 protein: CASRPIAGVYRDEQFF. CDR3 sequence (DNA): TGCGCCAGCAGACCAATAGCGGGAGTATATAGGGATGAGCAGTTCTTC.